The T cell receptor beta chain under discussion was sequenced for a study of T cells after somatic rescue of genetic block. Here immunoSEQ multiplex PCR was the method, and the copy in TCRdb shows in-frame clones only, minus some. The profile shows some 67,000 clones, around 90% of them singletons. Material for sequencing was peripheral blood mononuclear cells (PBMCs). The source of this sequence is a man aged 35 to 55.

CDR3: CAIHGEGGNTDTQYF. CDR3 in DNA: TGTGCCATCCATGGAGAGGGGGGCAACACAGATACGCAGTATTTT. V and J are TRBV10-3 and TRBJ2-3, with D perhaps TRBD1 or TRBD2 (6 bases each). The CDR3 contains 15 residues. Trimming took 8 bases from V and 2 from J, leaving 17 bases between them. Germline loops: CDR1 ENHRY, CDR2 SYGVKD.